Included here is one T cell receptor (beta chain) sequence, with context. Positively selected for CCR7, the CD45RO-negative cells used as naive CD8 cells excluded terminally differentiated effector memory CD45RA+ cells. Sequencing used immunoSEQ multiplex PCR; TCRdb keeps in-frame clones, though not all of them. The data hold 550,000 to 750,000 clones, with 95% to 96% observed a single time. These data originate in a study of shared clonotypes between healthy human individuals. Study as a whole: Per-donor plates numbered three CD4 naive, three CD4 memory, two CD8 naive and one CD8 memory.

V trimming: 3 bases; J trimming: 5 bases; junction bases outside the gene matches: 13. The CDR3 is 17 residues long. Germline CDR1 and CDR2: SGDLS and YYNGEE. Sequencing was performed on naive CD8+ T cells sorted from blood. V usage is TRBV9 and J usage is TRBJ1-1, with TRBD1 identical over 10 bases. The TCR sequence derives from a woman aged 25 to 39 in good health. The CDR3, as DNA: TGTGCCAGCAGCGAAGGGACAGGGGTGACAGGGGAAACTGAAGCTTTCTTT. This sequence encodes CASSEGTGVTGETEAFF.